This TCR beta chain was recorded in a study of cytomegalovirus exposure and HLA in healthy donors. About the study: From 170 million or so T cells, an earlier analysis saw roughly 110 million unique TCR beta sequences.

The PCR used 60 Vbeta and 13 Jbeta primers. Data came from immunoSEQ multiplex PCR; TCRdb stores just in-frame clones and leaves some out. The sample yields fewer than 150,000 clones, more than 80% seen once. V dropped 8 bases and J dropped 8; count of bases not matched to a gene: 23. The CDR3 has 20 residues. The germline CDR1 and CDR2 sequences are SGHTA and FQGTGA. Material for sequencing was PBMCs. The source of this sequence is a woman aged 30 to 39 in good health and CMV-seropositive. The V call is TRBV7-3, the J call TRBJ1-6; 11 bases match TRBD1. CDR3 sequence: CASEESLDRGRRLIDSPLHF. Written as DNA, the CDR3 is TGTGCCAGCGAAGAAAGTCTGGACAGGGGGCGCAGGTTAATTGATTCACCCCTCCACTTT.